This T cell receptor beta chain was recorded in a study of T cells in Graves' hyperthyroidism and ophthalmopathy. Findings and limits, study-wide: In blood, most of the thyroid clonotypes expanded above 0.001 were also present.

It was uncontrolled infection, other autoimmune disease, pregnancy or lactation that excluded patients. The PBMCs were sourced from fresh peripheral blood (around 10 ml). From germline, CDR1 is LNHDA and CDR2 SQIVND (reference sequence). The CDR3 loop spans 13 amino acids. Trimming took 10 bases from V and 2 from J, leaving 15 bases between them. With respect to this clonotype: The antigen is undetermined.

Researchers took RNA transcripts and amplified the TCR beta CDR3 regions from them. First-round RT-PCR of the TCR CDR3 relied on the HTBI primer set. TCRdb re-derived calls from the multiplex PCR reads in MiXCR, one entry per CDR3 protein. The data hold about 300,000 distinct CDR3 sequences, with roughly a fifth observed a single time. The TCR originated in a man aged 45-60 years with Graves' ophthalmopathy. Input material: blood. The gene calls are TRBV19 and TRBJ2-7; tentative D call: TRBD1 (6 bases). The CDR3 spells CATAGTPTYEQYF. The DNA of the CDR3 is TGTGCCACCGCCGGGACACCTACCTACGAGCAGTACTTC.